This TCR beta chain derives from a study of T-cell memory formation after mild COVID-19 (dated by TCRdb to the early 2020s). Regarding the study in general: Most TCR sequence clusters were specific to one of the two donors. In two donors, T-cell clones that expanded and contracted after mild COVID-19 were followed by sequencing TCRalpha and TCRbeta repertoires longitudinally. The cohort comprised two young, previously healthy adult volunteers, one female and one male. What the research found in general, with its limitations: The second-wave clones that peaked on day 37 were not confirmed to be SARS-CoV-2 specific. The study covered only a couple of mild cases, and larger cohorts including severe cases with pre-infection samples were considered necessary. Contracting CD4+ clones were located mainly in the CM and EM memory subsets, whereas CD8+ clones were found to be enriched in EMRA. The detection of some responding clones in pre-infection memory suggests that pre-existing cross-reactive memory T cells joined the SARS-CoV-2 response. Balanced CD4/CD8 phenotypes were observed for clones contracting from day 15 to 85, whereas a bias towards CD4+ was observed for a second wave of clones expanding from day 15 to 37.

From the germline V gene, CDR1 is SGHRS and CDR2 is YFSETQ. V lost 4 bases and J lost 6 bases, and the count of bases not matched to a germline gene is 9. The CDR3, cysteine through phenylalanine, is 14 amino acids long. Only CDR3 DNA is held: 42 bases, read in frame from base 1. Ficoll-Paque density gradient centrifugation was used to isolate PBMCs. The run used an Illumina NovaSeq 6000. Using 5'RACE with constant-segment primers, TCRalpha and TCRbeta cDNA libraries were constructed, with sample barcodes and unique molecular identifiers added in the process. Trizol reagent was used to extract RNA from every sample. The libraries were amplified in two PCR steps, and the second step added a second sample barcode and Illumina TruSeq adapters. The libraries were sequenced on an Illumina NovaSeq using 2 x 150 bp paired-end reads. As for the original processing: Reads were demultiplexed and collapsed into UMI-guided consensus sequences with migec v1.2.7. Using mixcr v2.1.11, UMI consensuses were aligned to TRA and TRB V and J templates and then assembled into clonotypes. Expanded or contracted clonotypes were those called significant by both edgeR and NoisET, with noise models trained on biological replicates. For edgeR calls, the thresholds were a false discovery rate-adjusted p below 0.01 and a log2 fold-change of 1. As an exploratory analysis of dynamics, max-normalized trajectories of the 1000 most abundant clonotypes were examined by PCA with hierarchical clustering. Separately sequenced CD4+ and CD8+ repertoires were used to assign a CD4 or CD8 phenotype to each responding clone. TCRdb reanalyzed the raw reads on its own, using fastp at Q25 for trimming and MiXCR for clone calling, and kept in-frame beta chains. All rows with the same CDR3 protein become a single entry with the most common DNA and genes. These V and J calls rely on TCRdb rather than the paper's analysis. The sample table shows around 150,000 distinct CDR3 sequences, and roughly 28% are seen once. The biggest ten clones account for approximately 12% of the sample.

A note on this clonotype: Its antigen remains undetermined. It has no much larger one-base neighbor in the sample; base qualities were not kept.

The rearranged segments are TRBV5-1 and TRBJ1-1, with 7 middle bases fitting TRBD1. Sequencing was done on a sample of PBMCs or a T cell subset sorted from them (not recorded which). The TCR comes from an adult woman who had mild COVID-19 (a few samples of this study predate the infection). The sample titles of this study are shuffled in the database, so cell type and time point are left out; the donor was told from shared clones. The base sequence is TGCGCCAGCAGCCCCGGACAGGCCCACGCTGAAGCTTTCTTT. The resulting protein is CASSPGQAHAEAFF. Joined to the reference TRBV5-1 and TRBJ1-1 proteins, this CDR3 gives the full variable domain: KAGVTQTPRYLIKTRGQQVTLSCSPISGHRSVSWYQQTPGQGLQFLFEYFSETQRNKGNFPGRFSGRQFSNSRSEMNVSTLELGDSALYLCASSPGQAHAEAFFGQGTRLTVV.